This T cell receptor (beta chain) was sequenced in a study of blood T cell repertoires in COVID-19. Participants, about 18 to 100 years old, spanned approximately 25 US areas. The CDR3 loop spans 16 amino acids. Germline V lookup: CDR1 SGDLS, CDR2 YYNGEE. Trimming cost V 3 bases and J 0 bases, with 12 bases left between them. Original processing notes: Amplification of reference gene primers was used by the study to estimate nucleated cell counts. The assay was immunoSEQ multiplex PCR, and TCRdb's table has in-frame clones only and misses some. The V and J calls and clone size are taken from that table; D and trimming were inferred from the DNA. Of fewer than 200,000 clones in the sample, about 86% are singletons; the top ten hold 20% to 25%.

The sequenced sample consisted of PBMCs or T cells enriched from blood (not recorded which). This chain links TRBV9 with TRBJ2-2, with D possibly being TRBD1 (6 bases). This receptor was taken from a woman aged 40-49 years in a cohort exposed to, infected with or recovered from COVID-19 (not recorded which). CDR3 sequence (DNA): TGTGCCAGCAGCGGGACAGACGCCTCGAACACCGGGGAGCTGTTTTTT. Its translation: CASSGTDASNTGELFF.